This TCR beta chain was sequenced during a study of cytomegalovirus exposure and HLA in healthy donors. Germline CDR1 and CDR2: MRHNA and SNTAGT. The CDR3 covers 15 residues. V lost 3 bases and J lost 8, with 16 bases in between. This clone came up a few times. The target antigen is unknown. 60 Vbeta and 13 Jbeta primers were used in PCR. Only in-frame clones appear in the TCRdb table, and some are missing; sequencing was by immunoSEQ multiplex PCR. Here the sample spans under 200,000 clones, roughly 80% being singletons. Study-level results: There were reportedly fewer N-insertions in an Asian-associated ancestry cluster than the roughly 670-donor mean, in a later analysis.

Sequenced sample: PBMCs. V is TRBV6-4 and J is TRBJ1-4, with a weak D call TRBD1 (5 bases). The receptor was derived from a middle-aged man in good health and CMV-seronegative. CDR3 sequence (DNA): TGTGCCAGCAGTGAAAGGGGAACGACCGGGGAAAAACTGTTTTTT. Protein sequence: CASSERGTTGEKLFF.